The 32 T cell receptor beta chains listed next were all sequenced from one sample in a study of patients and donors after allogeneic stem cell transplantation. TCRdb re-analysed the RT-PCR reads in MiXCR, keeping a single row per CDR3 protein. The data show roughly 940,000 distinct CDR3 sequences, with 18% seen just once and roughly 6% held by the top ten. The sequenced sample consisted of blood, either unsorted or a sorted T cell fraction (not recorded which). The receptor source for this set is a human donor who was either an allogeneic HSCT recipient or a stem cell or donor lymphocyte infusion donor (not recorded which). It is not recorded whose cells these are; they may come from a transplant donor.

This clonotype was picked up a small number of times. DNA for the CDR3: TGCGCCAGCAGCCAAGCCCAGGCCACTTTCGCTGAGCAGTTCTTC. Its translation is CASSQAQATFAEQFF. V is TRBV4-3 and J is TRBJ2-1, with unresolved D. Trimming took 1 base from V and 9 from J, leaving 16 bases between them. The CDR3 is made up of 15 amino acids. Germline V gives CDR1 LGHNA, CDR2 YSLEER.

This clonotype came up many times. V is TRBV9 and J is TRBJ2-3, with D unclear. Trimming removed 2 bases from V and 5 bases from J, with 6 bases in between. Germline V gene data show CDR1 as SGDLS and CDR2 as YYNGEE. The CDR3 extends over 12 amino acids. CDR3 amino acids: CASSVLGDTQYF. As DNA, the CDR3 is TGTGCCAGCAGCGTTTTGGGAGATACGCAGTATTTT.

V usage is TRBV4-3 and J usage is TRBJ1-3; TRBD1 agrees at 7 bases. V shed 4 bases, J shed 3 bases, and the junction held 6 bases outside the gene matches. The CDR3 covers 15 residues. CDR1 is LGHNA and CDR2 is YSLEER in the germline V gene. The DNA of the CDR3 is TGCGCCAGCAGCCGACAGGGCGATTTTGGAAACACCATATATTTT. As protein: CASSRQGDFGNTIYF.

This clonotype has just a few counts. The V call is TRBV6-2 or TRBV6-3, the J call TRBJ1-2; no clear D. In germline, CDR1 is MNHEY, CDR2 SVGEGT. This CDR3 is 14 amino acids long. The V and J ends lost 0 bases and 8 bases respectively, with 13 bases between them. In DNA, the CDR3 is TGTGCCAGCAGTTACTCGATCCCGAGGACGGGCTACACCTTC. Residues: CASSYSIPRTGYTF.

The rearrangement links TRBV12-3 or TRBV12-4 to TRBJ2-5, with TRBD1 identical over 7 bases. J lost 1 base, V lost 1 base, and 6 bases had no gene match. The CDR3 is 16 residues long. The CDR3 DNA follows: TGTGCCAGCAGTTTAGGGGCAGGGGGTTCCCAAGAGACCCAGTACTTC. Protein: CASSLGAGGSQETQYF.

The chain uses TRBV24-1 and TRBJ2-2; 10 nucleotides agree with TRBD1. Germline V gene lookup returns CDR1 KGHDR and CDR2 SFDVKD. The CDR3 totals 14 residues. The V gene end was trimmed by 12 bases and the J gene end by 4 bases; junction bases not matched to a gene: 7. For the CDR3, the DNA is TGTGCCGTAAGACAGGGGGCGAGCACCGGGGAGCTGTTTTTT. Encoded protein: CAVRQGASTGELFF.

The sample holds a few counts of this clonotype. The chain links TRBV4-1 to TRBJ2-1, with D unclear. The V end was cut by 4 bases, the J end by 6 bases, with 16 bases between. The CDR3 covers 15 residues. Germline assignment: CDR1 MGHRA and CDR2 YSYEKL. The CDR3 DNA is TGCGCCAGCAGCCCTTTTGGCATCTCGGGCAATGAGCAGTTCTTC. It encodes CASSPFGISGNEQFF.

This clonotype was seen many times. The chain is built from TRBV20-1 and TRBJ2-3, with TRBD2 matching over 8 bases. Germline CDR1 and CDR2: DFQATT and SNEGSKA (reference sequence). V lost 3 bases, J lost 2 bases, and 1 base stayed unmatched. The CDR3 loop spans 13 amino acids. The CDR3 sequence is CSASGGATDTQYF. CDR3 nucleotides: TGCAGTGCTAGCGGGGGGGCCACAGATACGCAGTATTTT.

This clonotype was picked up a small number of times. The chain is built from TRBV7-6 and TRBJ1-6, with D hard to call. V lost 5 bases and J lost 3, with 11 bases in between. The CDR3 length is 15 residues. The germline V gene has CDR1 SGHVS and CDR2 FNYEAQ. The CDR3 nucleotides are TGTGCCAGCAGCCCAAAGAAGGGCTATAATTCACCCCTCCACTTT. Amino acid sequence: CASSPKKGYNSPLHF.

In this sample, this clonotype turned up a few times. V and J are TRBV5-1 and TRBJ1-1; 7 nucleotides align to TRBD1. This CDR3 has 14 residues. The V gene's germline CDR1 is SGHRS and CDR2 YFSETQ. Trimming took 3 bases from V and 5 from J; bases not matched to a gene: 7. The CDR3 spells CASSSKTGDTEAFF. The CDR3 region has the DNA TGCGCCAGCAGCTCCAAAACAGGGGATACTGAAGCTTTCTTT.

The chain employs TRBV7-9 and TRBJ1-4; 10 positions agree with TRBD1. Trimming cost V 5 bases and J 3 bases; bases outside gene matches: 6. Germline assignment: CDR1 SEHNR and CDR2 FQNEAQ (reference sequence). The CDR3 is 16 amino acids. The CDR3 reads CASSPGTGDSNEKLFF. In DNA form, the CDR3 reads TGTGCCAGCAGCCCCGGGACAGGGGACTCTAATGAAAAACTGTTTTTT.

This chain joins TRBV25-1 and TRBJ2-7; tentative D call: TRBD2 (5 bases). Germline values: CDR1 MGHDK, CDR2 SYGVNS. The germline V and J ends were trimmed by 3 bases and 2 bases, with 14 bases remaining between them. The CDR3 has 15 amino acids. CDR3 amino acids: CASSESRTRPYEQYF. Written as DNA, the CDR3 is TGTGCCAGCAGTGAGTCCCGGACTCGGCCCTACGAGCAGTACTTC.

This sequence joins TRBV7-8 and TRBJ2-7; 11 bases map to TRBD2. This CDR3 is built from 15 residues. V lost 4 bases, J lost 3 bases, and 5 bases stayed unmatched. Germline V gene data show CDR1 as SGHVS and CDR2 as FQNEAQ. The CDR3 DNA reads TGTGCCAGCAGCTCGATAGGACTAGCGGGCTACGAGCAGTACTTC. This codes for CASSSIGLAGYEQYF.

In this sample, this clonotype turned up many times. This rearrangement joins TRBV10-3 to TRBJ2-5; TRBD2 matches 9 bases. The length of the CDR3 is 14 residues. Germline assignment: CDR1 ENHRY and CDR2 SYGVKD. Losses at the gene ends were 4 bases for V and 1 base for J; bases not matched to a gene: 1. The CDR3 DNA reads as TGTGCCATCAGTGGACTAGCGGCCCAAGAGACCCAGTACTTC. This sequence encodes CAISGLAAQETQYF.

The chain recombines TRBV9 with TRBJ2-5; D may match TRBD1 or TRBD2 (5 bases each). V gave up 0 bases and J gave up 5 bases, with 14 bases separating them. The CDR3 contains 15 residues. Germline V gene lookup returns CDR1 SGDLS and CDR2 YYNGEE. CDR3 nucleotides: TGTGCCAGCAGCGTAGAGTTGGGGGTCGGGGAGACCCAGTACTTC. Amino acids: CASSVELGVGETQYF.

This sequence joins TRBV7-6 and TRBJ2-7; 11 bases are a match to TRBD2. The junction had 9 bases not matched to a gene; V was cut back by 5 bases and J by 0 bases. From germline, CDR1 is SGHVS and CDR2 FNYEAQ. The CDR3 is 17 amino acids. CDR3 DNA: TGTGCCAGCAGCCCTAACCCCCTAGCGGGAGGCTCCTACGAGCAGTACTTC. This gives the protein CASSPNPLAGGSYEQYF.

This clonotype has ten or more counts. The genes are TRBV12-3 or TRBV12-4 and TRBJ2-3; D unclear. V dropped 2 bases and J dropped 5 bases, with 8 bases sitting between them. The CDR3 length is 13 residues. The CDR3 region is CASSLSAIDTQYF. CDR3 nucleotides: TGTGCCAGCAGTTTATCAGCTATAGATACGCAGTATTTT.

This clonotype was detected a few times. The V and J genes are TRBV6-1 and TRBJ2-1; TRBD1 matches at 8 bases. Germline V gives CDR1 MNHNS, CDR2 SASEGT. Trimming took 6 bases from V and 1 from J; bases not matched to a gene: 8. The CDR3 contains 16 residues. The DNA of the CDR3 is TGTGCCAGCAGGAAATCCGACAGGGGTTCCTACAATGAGCAGTTCTTC. Translated: CASRKSDRGSYNEQFF.

V usage is TRBV5-6 and J usage is TRBJ1-1, with D tentatively TRBD1 (5 bases). V lost 1 base and J lost 3, with 13 bases in between. CDR3 length: 15 amino acids. The germline CDR1 and CDR2 sequences are SGHDT and YYEEEE. The CDR3 sequence is CASSLSAGKDTEAFF. The CDR3 nucleotides are TGTGCCAGCAGCTTGTCGGCAGGGAAGGACACTGAAGCTTTCTTT. Based on the CDR3 plus reference TRBV5-6 and TRBJ1-1, the full variable domain is DAGVTQSPTHLIKTRGQQVTLRCSPKSGHDTVSWYQQALGQGPQFIFQYYEEEERQRGNFPDRFSGHQFPNYSSELNVNALLLGDSALYLCASSLSAGKDTEAFFGQGTRLTVV.

The chain recombines TRBV12-3 or TRBV12-4 with TRBJ2-7; the match to TRBD2 covers 13 bases. With 6 bases clipped from V and 4 bases from J, the junction kept 6 bases outside the gene matches. The CDR3 runs to 15 residues. DNA for the CDR3: TGTGCCAGCAGCCAGACTAGCGGGAGGTTGTACGAGCAGTACTTC. This encodes CASSQTSGRLYEQYF.

This clonotype was observed a few times. This chain links TRBV27 with TRBJ1-5; TRBD1 aligns across 9 bases. Per germline, CDR1 MNHEY and CDR2 SMNVEV (reference sequence). V was pared by 7 bases and J by 2 bases, with 6 bases of the junction left unmatched. This CDR3 region has 15 residues. The CDR3 nucleotides read TGTGCCAGCAAGCAGGGACAGGGCGGCAATCAGCCCCAGCATTTT. Protein sequence: CASKQGQGGNQPQHF.

As regards this clonotype: At one end, the junction sequence differs from germline, possibly due to a read error. The CDR3 sequence: CASSLGTATQYF. CDR3 DNA: TGTGCCAGCAGCTTAGGGACAGCTACGCAGTATTTT. The V call is TRBV5-6, the J call TRBJ2-3; 7 bases are a match to TRBD1. Germline V gene lookup returns CDR1 SGHDT and CDR2 YYEEEE. The CDR3 contains 12 residues.

This clonotype has ten or more counts. The gene calls are TRBV12-3 or TRBV12-4 and TRBJ2-7; D is possibly TRBD1 (7 bases). The germline V and J ends were trimmed by 3 bases and 3 bases, with 12 bases remaining between them. This CDR3 spans 14 amino acids. This CDR3 reads CASSFRGAIYEQYF. The CDR3 nucleotides read TGTGCCAGCAGTTTCAGGGGGGCTATCTACGAGCAGTACTTC.

This clonotype has at least ten counts. The V and J genes are TRBV5-1 and TRBJ2-7; 14 bases are shared with TRBD2. The trim removed 0 bases at V and 4 bases at J, leaving 6 bases unmatched. Germline V lookup: CDR1 SGHRS, CDR2 YFSETQ. The CDR3 covers 17 residues. CDR3: CASSLAGTSGSSYEQYF. The CDR3, as DNA: TGCGCCAGCAGCTTGGCCGGGACTAGCGGGAGTAGTTACGAGCAGTACTTC.

The chain uses TRBV13 and TRBJ2-7; D possibly corresponds to TRBD2 (5 bases). V was cut by 5 bases and J by 1 base, with 12 bases left in between. CDR1 PRHDT and CDR2 FYEKMQ come from the germline V gene (reference sequence). The CDR3 consists of 14 residues. The DNA of the CDR3 is TGTGCCAGCAGCATTACTAGGCTGTCCTACGAGCAGTACTTC. As protein: CASSITRLSYEQYF.

This clonotype was seen ten or more times. This chain connects TRBV15 to TRBJ1-2, with 7 bases fitting TRBD1. Unmatched junction bases numbered 0, after V lost 1 base and J lost 4 bases. This CDR3 is 13 amino acids long. Germline loops: CDR1 LNHNV, CDR2 YYDKDF (reference sequence). CDR3 in amino acids: CATSRGDSYGYTF. The CDR3 bases are TGTGCCACCAGCAGAGGGGACAGCTATGGCTACACCTTC.

The genes are TRBV30 and TRBJ2-3; D ambiguous. Trimming cost V 2 bases and J 6 bases, with 9 bases left between them. CDR1 is GTSNPN, CDR2 SVGIG, per germline (reference sequence). This CDR3 has 12 amino acids. CDR3 region: CAWSLVSDTQYF. CDR3 nucleotide sequence: TGTGCCTGGAGTCTAGTTTCCGATACGCAGTATTTT.

At least ten counts were recorded for this clonotype. The rearrangement joins TRBV10-3 to TRBJ1-1, with TRBD1 identical over 12 bases. J was trimmed by 1 base and V by 0 bases; bases with no gene match: 12. In germline, CDR1 is ENHRY, CDR2 SYGVKD. The CDR3 covers 20 residues. The CDR3 sequence is CAISESPGQGAPRRNTEAFF. The CDR3 DNA follows: TGTGCCATCAGTGAGTCCCCGGGACAGGGGGCTCCCCGAAGGAACACTGAAGCTTTCTTT.

The chain combines TRBV6-2 or TRBV6-3 with TRBJ1-3; D is possibly TRBD1 (5 bases). Germline values: CDR1 MNHEY, CDR2 SVGEGT. CDR3 length: 14 residues. V lost 10 bases and J 3 bases, leaving 16 bases between the germline ends. CDR3 sequence reads: CATLGAADGNTIYF. CDR3 in DNA: TGTGCCACGCTCGGGGCAGCGGATGGAAACACCATATATTTT.

The chain employs TRBV5-6 and TRBJ1-2; D is undetermined. From germline, CDR1 is SGHDT and CDR2 YYEEEE. With 4 bases removed from V and 4 bases from J, the gap between germline ends came to 14 bases. The CDR3 loop spans 14 amino acids. In DNA form, the CDR3 reads TGTGCCAGCAGCCCGGGAAGGAGGGCCTATGGCTACACCTTC. Its protein product is CASSPGRRAYGYTF.

This clonotype was observed a few times. The V call is TRBV7-6, the J call TRBJ2-1; 7 bases align to TRBD2. The germline CDR1 and CDR2 sequences are SGHVS and FNYEAQ. The CDR3 is 17 amino acids. The J segment lost 7 bases and the V segment lost 1 base, leaving 13 bases of the junction unmatched. The CDR3 loop is CASSLVPREKGTNEQFF. DNA of the CDR3: TGTGCCAGCAGCTTAGTTCCGCGGGAGAAGGGTACGAATGAGCAGTTCTTC. The variable domain in full, completed from reference TRBV7-6 and TRBJ2-1, reads GAGVSQSPRYKVTKRGQDVALRCDPISGHVSLYWYRQALGQGPEFLTYFNYEAQQDKSGLPNDRFSAERPEGSISTLTIQRTEQRDSAMYRCASSLVPREKGTNEQFFGPGTRLTVL.

The chain recombines TRBV2 with TRBJ2-3, with D tentatively TRBD2 (6 bases). Germline loops: CDR1 SNHLY, CDR2 FYNNEI. Trimming left V 5 bases short and J 2 bases short, with 11 bases between. The CDR3 length is 14 residues. CDR3 sequence (DNA): TGTGCCAGCAGTCCGACTAGTCTCACAGATACGCAGTATTTT. As protein: CASSPTSLTDTQYF. The variable domain in full, completed from reference TRBV2 and TRBJ2-3, reads EPEVTQTPSHQVTQMGQEVILRCVPISNHLYFYWYRQILGQKVEFLVSFYNNEISEKSEIFDDQFSVERPDGSNFTLKIRSTKLEDSAMYFCASSPTSLTDTQYFGPGTRLTVL.